What follows are 13 T cell receptor beta chains derived from one specimen sequenced in a study of blood T cell repertoires in COVID-19. Here immunoSEQ multiplex PCR was the method, and the copy in TCRdb shows in-frame clones only, minus some. This table holds roughly 220,000 clones, almost 90% found once. Sequencing was performed on PBMCs or T cells enriched from blood (not recorded which). The receptors were gathered from a woman aged 45-65 years with acute COVID-19.

This chain connects TRBV18 to TRBJ2-7, with a possible D match to TRBD2 (5 bases). Germline V gene data show CDR1 as KGHSH and CDR2 as LQKENI. V was trimmed by 2 bases and J by 7 bases, leaving 12 bases between them. This CDR3 is 13 amino acids long. The CDR3 nucleotides are TGTGCCAGCTCACCATCACGGGGATTGGAGCAGTACTTC. This sequence encodes CASSPSRGLEQYF.

This clone has just a few counts. This chain uses TRBV19 with TRBJ1-1; tentative D call: TRBD1 (6 bases). CDR3 length: 12 amino acids. V lost 6 bases to trimming and J lost 4 bases, with 9 bases between them. The germline V gene has CDR1 LNHDA and CDR2 SQIVND (reference sequence). The CDR3 loop is CASRTGFTEAFF. CDR3 DNA sequence: TGTGCCAGTAGGACAGGCTTCACTGAAGCTTTCTTT.

V gene TRBV29-1 combines with J gene TRBJ2-5; D call uncertain. This CDR3 region has 10 residues. Germline-derived CDR1 and CDR2 are SQVTM and ANQGSEA. Trimming took off 4 bases at V and 5 bases at J, with 5 bases between the two ends. CDR3 coding DNA: TGCAGCGTTGTAAGCGAGACCCAGTACTTC. Its translation: CSVVSETQYF.

About this clone itself: The junction shows a germline mismatch at one end, possibly a read error. The genes are TRBV7-7 and TRBJ2-6; 12 nucleotides align to TRBD2. Germline lookup yields CDR1 SSHAT and CDR2 FNYEAQ (reference sequence). This CDR3 is built from 18 residues. The CDR3 DNA reads TGTGCTAGCAGCTCCGGACTAGCGGGGAGCTCTGGGGCCAACGTCCTGACTTTC. Its translation is CASSSGLAGSSGANVLTF. Using reference TRBV7-7 and TRBJ2-6 for the parts outside the CDR3, the full variable domain is GAGVSQSPRYKVTKRGQDVTLRCDPISSHATLYWYQQALGQGPEFLTYFNYEAQPDKSGLPSDRFSAERPEGSISTLTIQRTEQRDSAMYRCASSSGLAGSSGANVLTFGAGSRLTVL.

The V call is TRBV27, the J call TRBJ1-6; maybe TRBD1 (6 bases). Germline V gene lookup returns CDR1 MNHEY and CDR2 SMNVEV (reference sequence). This CDR3 contains 15 residues. Trimming cost V 6 bases and J 10 bases, with 19 bases left between them. The CDR3 region is CASSLGAGVGSPLHF. CDR3 in DNA: TGTGCCAGCAGCCTGGGGGCAGGGGTTGGCTCACCCCTCCACTTT.

V usage is TRBV10-2 and J usage is TRBJ2-7, with D maybe TRBD1 (6 bases). Per the germline V gene, CDR1 is WSHSY and CDR2 is SAAADI. Trimming removed 6 bases at V and 5 bases at J, with 8 bases between. The CDR3 has 11 residues. CDR3 sequence: CASRTGNEQYF. The CDR3 region has the DNA TGCGCCAGCAGAACAGGGAACGAGCAGTACTTC.

The V call is TRBV7-9, the J call TRBJ2-5; D not certain. The V end lost 4 bases, the J end lost 3 bases, and 9 bases lay between the germline ends. CDR1 SEHNR and CDR2 FQNEAQ come from the germline V gene (reference sequence). The CDR3 is 13 amino acids. The CDR3 region is CASSYPPKETQYF. In nucleotides, the CDR3 is TGTGCCAGCAGCTACCCACCTAAAGAGACCCAGTACTTC.

The gene calls are TRBV5-1 and TRBJ2-1; D may be TRBD2 (6 bases). Trimming took 6 bases from V and 1 from J, leaving 11 bases between them. Germline V gene sequence: CDR1 SGHRS, CDR2 YFSETQ. The CDR3 length is 14 residues. The CDR3 nucleotides are TGCGCCAGCAACAAGGCGGGGTCCTACAATGAGCAGTTCTTC. Translated, it gives CASNKAGSYNEQFF.

The chain has TRBV7-2 and TRBJ1-2, with TRBD1 identical over 10 bases. The CDR3 covers 14 residues. From germline, CDR1 is SGHTA and CDR2 FQGNSA. V was pared by 5 bases and J by 8 bases, with 8 bases of the junction left unmatched. CDR3: CASSPDRGRKGYTF. CDR3 nucleotides: TGTGCCAGCAGCCCAGACAGGGGGCGCAAGGGCTACACCTTC.

The V and J genes are TRBV7-9 and TRBJ2-7; D remains unclear. The germline CDR1 and CDR2 sequences are SEHNR and FQNEAQ (reference sequence). V was pared by 3 bases and J by 0 bases, with 9 bases between. This CDR3 spans 14 amino acids. The CDR3 sequence is CASSFGRNSYEQYF. In nucleotides, the CDR3 is TGTGCCAGCAGCTTCGGCAGGAACTCCTACGAGCAGTACTTC.

The chain has TRBV5-1 and TRBJ2-2; D not resolved. Germline V lookup: CDR1 SGHRS, CDR2 YFSETQ. V was cut by 3 bases and J by 3 bases, with 6 bases left in between. CDR3 length: 13 amino acids. The CDR3 nucleotides are TGCGCCAGCAGCTCCTCTGACACCGGGGAGCTGTTTTTT. As protein: CASSSSDTGELFF.

This chain links TRBV5-4 with TRBJ2-5; 7 positions agree with TRBD2. CDR1 and CDR2 (germline): SGHNT, YYREEE (reference sequence). V was clipped by 2 bases and J by 4 bases; unmatched bases: 2. This CDR3 contains 13 residues. CDR3 DNA: TGTGCCAGCAGCTTAGCGGGGAGAGAGACCCAGTACTTC. Amino acid sequence: CASSLAGRETQYF.

Written as DNA, the CDR3 is TGTGCCAGCAGGGGGGACAGGGCTGAAAAACTGTTTTTT. Its protein is CASRGDRAEKLFF. V usage is TRBV2 and J usage is TRBJ1-4; TRBD1 aligns across 9 bases. Germline V gene data show CDR1 as SNHLY and CDR2 as FYNNEI. Trimming removed 6 bases from V and 7 bases from J; junction bases left unmatched: 3. CDR3 size: 13 residues.